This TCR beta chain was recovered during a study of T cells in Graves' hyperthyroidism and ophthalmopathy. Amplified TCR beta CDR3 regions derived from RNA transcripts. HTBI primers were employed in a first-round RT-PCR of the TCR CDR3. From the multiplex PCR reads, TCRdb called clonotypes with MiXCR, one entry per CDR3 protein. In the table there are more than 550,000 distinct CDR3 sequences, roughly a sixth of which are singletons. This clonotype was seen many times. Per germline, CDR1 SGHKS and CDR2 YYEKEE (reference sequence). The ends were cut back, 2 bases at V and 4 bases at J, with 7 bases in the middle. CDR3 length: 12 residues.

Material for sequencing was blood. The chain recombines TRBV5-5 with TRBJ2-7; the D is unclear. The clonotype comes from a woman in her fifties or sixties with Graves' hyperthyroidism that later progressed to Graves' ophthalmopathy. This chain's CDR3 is CASSFEQYEQYF. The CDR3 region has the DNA TGTGCCAGCAGCTTCGAACAGTACGAGCAGTACTTC.